Presented here are 21 T cell receptor beta chains from one specimen sequenced in a study of T cells after somatic rescue of genetic block. Generated by immunoSEQ multiplex PCR, the TCRdb table keeps only in-frame clones and is missing some. Among approximately 100,000 clones listed, 85% to 90% were seen once. Sequences were obtained from peripheral blood mononuclear cells (PBMCs). Every receptor here comes from a woman under 30.

This clone was observed a few times. The chain employs TRBV6-1 and TRBJ2-3; D perhaps matches TRBD2 (6 bases). Trimming took 0 bases from V and 1 from J, leaving 8 bases between them. This CDR3 spans 15 amino acids. The germline gives CDR1 MNHNS, CDR2 SASEGT. For the CDR3, the DNA is TGTGCCAGCAGTGAAGCGGGAGGTGGCACAGATACGCAGTATTTT. This codes for CASSEAGGGTDTQYF.

The genes are TRBV6-5 and TRBJ1-2; 8 positions agree with TRBD1. Germline CDR1 reads MNHEY; CDR2 reads SVGAGI. The V segment lost 6 bases and the J segment 5 bases; nucleotides outside the gene matches: 8. The CDR3 loop spans 14 amino acids. CDR3 loop: CASRDRDTPYGYTF. CDR3 DNA: TGTGCCAGCAGGGACAGGGATACCCCGTATGGCTACACCTTC.

V and J are TRBV5-6 and TRBJ1-2; D is unclear. V was pared by 2 bases and J by 9 bases, with 14 bases between. The CDR3 has 13 amino acids. CDR1 and CDR2 (germline): SGHDT, YYEEEE. The DNA of the CDR3 is TGTGCCAGCAGCTTCGGAACGGATATCCGCTACACCTTC. Protein sequence: CASSFGTDIRYTF. Full variable domain (rest looked up from reference TRBV5-6 and TRBJ1-2): DAGVTQSPTHLIKTRGQQVTLRCSPKSGHDTVSWYQQALGQGPQFIFQYYEEEERQRGNFPDRFSGHQFPNYSSELNVNALLLGDSALYLCASSFGTDIRYTFGSGTRLTVV.

The chain couples TRBV7-6 to TRBJ2-7; possibly TRBD1 for D (5 bases). There are 19 residues in the CDR3. Germline V gene lookup returns CDR1 SGHVS and CDR2 FNYEAQ. Trimming removed 1 base at V and 3 bases at J, with 25 bases between. In DNA, the CDR3 is TGTGCCAGCAGCTTAGGTCCAGGGCCCTCGGATGGGCTGCTCTACGAGCAGTACTTC. This gives the protein CASSLGPGPSDGLLYEQYF.

The rearrangement links TRBV12-5 to TRBJ1-5, with a possible D match to TRBD1 (6 bases). Germline CDR1 LGHNT, CDR2 FRNRAP. Trimming took 2 bases from V and 5 from J, leaving 10 bases between them. This CDR3 has 14 amino acids. Written as DNA, the CDR3 is TGTGCTAGTGGTTTGAGGGGGAACTATCAGCCCCAGCATTTT. Translation gives CASGLRGNYQPQHF.

The genes are TRBV9 and TRBJ2-1, with D possibly being TRBD1 (6 bases). V was shortened by 4 bases and J by 6 bases, with 20 bases between the two germline ends. The germline CDR1 and CDR2 sequences are SGDLS and YYNGEE. The length of the CDR3 is 16 residues. CDR3 coding DNA: TGTGCCAGCAGCACCAGGGGCCACGGGGTGGGCAATGAGCAGTTCTTC. This encodes CASSTRGHGVGNEQFF.

The J gene is TRBJ2-7, the V gene TRBV19; D might be TRBD2 (6 bases). The CDR3 loop spans 15 amino acids. CDR1 and CDR2 from the germline V gene are LNHDA and SQIVND (reference sequence). The ends were cut back, 1 base at V and 1 base at J, with 11 bases in the middle. CDR3 DNA: TGTGCCAGTAGTATAGCCCGGGACTCATCCTACGAGCAGTACTTC. It specifies CASSIARDSSYEQYF.

The chain combines TRBV4-1 with TRBJ2-7; weak D call: TRBD2 (6 bases). CDR3 length: 17 amino acids. V was shortened by 0 bases and J by 0 bases, with 15 bases between the two germline ends. CDR1 and CDR2 (germline): MGHRA, YSYEKL. The CDR3, as DNA: TGCGCCAGCAGCCAAGAGGCGGGCGGGGAAAGCTCCTACGAGCAGTACTTC. This gives the protein CASSQEAGGESSYEQYF.

This chain uses TRBV5-1 with TRBJ2-7, with 11 bases aligning to TRBD2. Germline V gene data show CDR1 as SGHRS and CDR2 as YFSETQ. V gave up 0 bases and J gave up 6 bases; unmatched junction bases: 17. The CDR3 length is 19 residues. The CDR3 spells CASSLEASGRKVVLGEQYF. In nucleotides, the CDR3 is TGCGCCAGCAGCTTGGAGGCTAGCGGGAGGAAAGTCGTCCTCGGCGAGCAGTACTTC.

Only one count was recorded for this clone. The J gene is TRBJ1-1, the V gene TRBV6-6; D not certain. Trimming pared 0 bases from V and 5 bases from J, leaving 13 bases between. Germline CDR1 reads MNHNY; CDR2 reads SVGAGI (reference sequence). The CDR3 consists of 15 residues. The CDR3 bases are TGTGCCAGCAGTTACTCGTGGCAGGATCGAACTGAAGCTTTCTTT. Amino acids: CASSYSWQDRTEAFF.

The chain is built from TRBV9 and TRBJ1-1; 8 bases agree with TRBD1. The V gene's germline CDR1 is SGDLS and CDR2 YYNGEE. The CDR3 covers 18 residues. Trimming cost V 1 base and J 0 bases; bases outside gene matches: 11. The CDR3 loop is CASSVYPRTGSMNTEAFF. The CDR3 DNA reads TGTGCCAGCAGCGTATACCCCCGGACAGGGTCGATGAACACTGAAGCTTTCTTT.

This clone was recorded once. The chain has TRBV11-2 and TRBJ2-7; D is unresolved. Trimming left V 0 bases short and J 9 bases short, with 15 bases between. This CDR3 is built from 14 residues. Germline CDR1 reads SGHAT; CDR2 reads FQNNGV. DNA of the CDR3: TGTGCCAGCAGCTTAGATCCTGGGTTGGTGAGGCAGTACTTC. Amino acid sequence: CASSLDPGLVRQYF.

V and J are TRBV28 and TRBJ2-1, with TRBD2 identical over 11 bases. With 7 bases clipped from V and 5 bases from J, the junction kept 7 bases outside the gene matches. Germline V CDR1 and CDR2: MDHEN, SYDVKM. This CDR3 is built from 15 residues. The CDR3 sequence: CASIQPGLADNEQFF. CDR3 DNA: TGTGCCAGCATTCAACCGGGACTAGCGGACAATGAGCAGTTCTTC.

This clone was seen a handful of times. One junction end disagrees with the germline gene, perhaps due to a read error. The chain has TRBV28 and TRBJ2-1, with a weak D call TRBD1 (6 bases). The CDR3 contains 12 residues. Germline CDR1 is MDHEN and CDR2 is SYDVKM. The CDR3 protein is CASRTGGRGVLF. CDR3 coding DNA: TGTGCCAGCAGGACGGGTGGCAGGGGAGTACTCTTC.

The sample holds one count of this clone. The J gene is TRBJ2-3, the V gene TRBV4-1, with TRBD2 matching over 12 bases. Germline V gene lookup returns CDR1 MGHRA and CDR2 YSYEKL. The CDR3 contains 19 residues. The V segment lost 0 bases and the J segment 1 base; nucleotides outside the gene matches: 8. The CDR3 DNA reads TGCGCCAGCAGCCAAGAGAGGCTAGCGGGAGGGCCAGGCACAGATACGCAGTATTTT. This gives the protein CASSQERLAGGPGTDTQYF.

The chain combines TRBV7-6 with TRBJ1-1; 7 positions match TRBD1. V dropped 1 base and J dropped 2; count of bases not matched to a gene: 7. This CDR3 comprises 16 residues. Germline V lookup: CDR1 SGHVS, CDR2 FNYEAQ. This chain's CDR3 is CASSLVFRTGNTEAFF. The CDR3 coding sequence is TGTGCCAGCAGCTTAGTGTTTAGGACAGGCAACACTGAAGCTTTCTTT.

The rearrangement joins TRBV6-1 to TRBJ2-1; 10 bases are shared with TRBD2. The CDR3 loop spans 15 amino acids. V shed 3 bases, J shed 8 bases, and the junction held 7 bases outside the gene matches. The germline gives CDR1 MNHNS, CDR2 SASEGT. The CDR3 DNA reads TGTGCCAGCAGTGAGTTAGCGGGAGGACCGGATGAGCAGTTCTTC. Its protein is CASSELAGGPDEQFF.

This clone was seen a single time. J is TRBJ1-3 and V is TRBV9; maybe TRBD1 (5 bases). Trimming removed 4 bases at V and 4 bases at J, with 21 bases between. Germline CDR1 and CDR2: SGDLS and YYNGEE. This CDR3 is 17 amino acids long. The CDR3 DNA reads TGTGCCAGCAGCACCCCCCGGGGCCAGGGCGCGGGAAACACCATATATTTT. Translated, it gives CASSTPRGQGAGNTIYF.

The rearrangement uses TRBV10-3 and TRBJ2-7; 7 bases agree with TRBD2. Germline V gene sequence: CDR1 ENHRY, CDR2 SYGVKD. The CDR3 has 14 residues. V was clipped by 10 bases and J by 4 bases; unmatched bases: 13. The CDR3 nucleotides read TGTGCCACCGGTGAGGGGACTAATCTTTACGAGCAGTACTTC. Translating gives CATGEGTNLYEQYF.

This clone occurred a few times. V is TRBV9 and J is TRBJ1-5; no definite D call. CDR3 size: 15 residues. Germline V CDR1 and CDR2: SGDLS, YYNGEE. Trimming left V 5 bases short and J 5 bases short, with 17 bases between. CDR3 residues: CASSPSGRRDQPQHF. The DNA for the CDR3 is TGTGCCAGCAGTCCCTCGGGCCGCAGAGATCAGCCCCAGCATTTT.

The chain recombines TRBV18 with TRBJ2-3, with 7 bases aligning to TRBD2. The germline gives CDR1 KGHSH, CDR2 LQKENI. After removal of 0 bases from V and 2 bases from J, the junction contained 5 bases not matched to a gene. The CDR3 loop spans 16 amino acids. The CDR3 region has the DNA TGTGCCAGCTCACCACCGACTAGCTCCCTCACAGATACGCAGTATTTT. Protein product: CASSPPTSSLTDTQYF.